This T cell receptor (beta chain) was documented in a study of blood T cell repertoires in COVID-19. Across the study: The cDNA or gDNA used as material had been derived from T cells, B-cell-depleted T cells, or PBMCs.

The assay was immunoSEQ multiplex PCR, and TCRdb's table has in-frame clones only and misses some. The sample has hundreds of thousands of clones, approximately 80% seen once. The CDR3 covers 17 residues. The V gene's germline CDR1 is SGHTA and CDR2 FQGNSA. Germline trimming cut 2 bases from V and 1 base from J; bases unmatched to any gene: 7. Sequenced material: peripheral blood. V usage is TRBV7-2 and J usage is TRBJ2-1; 8 bases map to TRBD2. The source of this sequence is a woman in her seventies with acute or convalescent COVID-19. DNA for the CDR3: TGTGCCAGCAGCTTAAGCGGGGGCCTGGGGTCCTACAATGAGCAGTTCTTC. It yields the protein CASSLSGGLGSYNEQFF.